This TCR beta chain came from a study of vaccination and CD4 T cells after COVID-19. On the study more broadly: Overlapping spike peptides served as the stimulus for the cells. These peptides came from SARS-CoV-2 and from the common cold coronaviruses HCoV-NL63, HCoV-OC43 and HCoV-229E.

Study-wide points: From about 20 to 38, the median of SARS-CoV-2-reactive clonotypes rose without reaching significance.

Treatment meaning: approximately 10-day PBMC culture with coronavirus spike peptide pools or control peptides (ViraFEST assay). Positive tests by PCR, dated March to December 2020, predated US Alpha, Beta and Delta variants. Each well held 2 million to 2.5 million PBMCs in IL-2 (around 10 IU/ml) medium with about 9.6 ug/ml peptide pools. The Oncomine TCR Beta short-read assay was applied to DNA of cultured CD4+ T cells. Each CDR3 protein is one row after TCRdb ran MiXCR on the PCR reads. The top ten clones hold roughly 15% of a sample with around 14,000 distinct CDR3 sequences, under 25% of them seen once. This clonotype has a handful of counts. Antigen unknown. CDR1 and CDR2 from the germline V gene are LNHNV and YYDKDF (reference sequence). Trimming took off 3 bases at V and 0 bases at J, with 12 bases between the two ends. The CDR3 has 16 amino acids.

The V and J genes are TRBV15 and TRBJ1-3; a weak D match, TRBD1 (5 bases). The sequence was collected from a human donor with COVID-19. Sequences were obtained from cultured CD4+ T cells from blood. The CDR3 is CATSRGDGNSGNTIYF. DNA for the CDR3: TGTGCCACCAGCAGGGGGGACGGGAACTCTGGAAACACCATATATTTT.